The 22 T cell receptor beta chains reported below all come from one sample, sequenced in a study of blood T cell repertoires in COVID-19. Assay: immunoSEQ multiplex PCR; the TCRdb copy retains only in-frame clones and omits some. The sample records around 200,000 clones, about 83% being singletons. Source material: peripheral blood. These receptors were taken from a woman aged 40 to 50 with active or convalescent COVID-19.

The CDR3 nucleotides read TGCGCCAGCAGCCTCATAGCGGGAGAGAGCTACGAGCAGTACTTC. Encoded protein: CASSLIAGESYEQYF. The chain recombines TRBV5-1 with TRBJ2-7; TRBD2 aligns across 9 bases. J lost 3 bases, V lost 4 bases, and 8 bases had no gene match. The germline V gene encodes CDR1 SGHRS and CDR2 YFSETQ. The CDR3 spans 15 residues.

The rearrangement links TRBV5-1 to TRBJ2-2, with 10 bases fitting TRBD2. V shed 4 bases and J 7 bases; nucleotides not matched to a gene: 13. Looked up from germline, CDR1 is SGHRS and CDR2 is YFSETQ. The CDR3 loop spans 17 amino acids. The DNA for the CDR3 is TGCGCCAGCAGCCTCTTCTTTAGCGGGAGGAAGGACGGGGAGCTGTTTTTT. It codes for CASSLFFSGRKDGELFF.

The chain uses TRBV9 and TRBJ2-2; TRBD1 agrees at 10 bases. J lost 8 bases, V lost 0 bases, and 10 bases had no gene match. Germline V gene data show CDR1 as SGDLS and CDR2 as YYNGEE. The CDR3 has 17 residues. In DNA form, the CDR3 reads TGTGCCAGCAGCGTAGGAGTGCTAGGGACAGGGGCAGGGGAGCTGTTTTTT. Amino acid sequence: CASSVGVLGTGAGELFF. The variable domain in full, completed from reference TRBV9 and TRBJ2-2, reads DSGVTQTPKHLITATGQRVTLRCSPRSGDLSVYWYQQSLDQGLQFLIQYYNGEERAKGNILERFSAQQFPDLHSELNLSSLELGDSALYFCASSVGVLGTGAGELFFGEGSRLTVL.

This chain uses TRBV29-1 with TRBJ2-7; D is perhaps TRBD1 (6 bases). This CDR3 has 14 amino acids. CDR1 is SQVTM and CDR2 is ANQGSEA in the germline V gene. V was pared by 6 bases and J by 0 bases, with 15 bases between. The CDR3, as DNA: TGCAGCGTCCCGGGACATGGGAACTCCTACGAGCAGTACTTC. Its protein product is CSVPGHGNSYEQYF.

The chain has TRBV9 and TRBJ2-5; maybe TRBD1 (5 bases). From germline, CDR1 is SGDLS and CDR2 YYNGEE. Trimming stripped 4 bases from V and 0 bases from J, with 13 bases between. The CDR3 contains 15 residues. The CDR3 reads CASSPTSGYQETQYF. The CDR3 DNA follows: TGTGCCAGCAGCCCAACCTCAGGGTACCAAGAGACCCAGTACTTC.

V is TRBV5-1 and J is TRBJ1-1, with D hard to call. Germline V gene sequence: CDR1 SGHRS, CDR2 YFSETQ. This CDR3 contains 14 residues. Trimming removed 0 bases at V and 0 bases at J, with 6 bases between. CDR3 in amino acids: CASSLAAVNTEAFF. CDR3 sequence (DNA): TGCGCCAGCAGCTTGGCAGCGGTGAACACTGAAGCTTTCTTT.

This clone appeared a few times. The V and J genes are TRBV24-1 and TRBJ1-5; D call uncertain. Germline loops: CDR1 KGHDR, CDR2 SFDVKD. CDR3 length: 16 amino acids. Trimming pared 3 bases from V and 2 bases from J, leaving 13 bases between. CDR3 in amino acids: CATSDTRAGGNQPQHF. CDR3 DNA: TGTGCCACCAGTGATACGAGGGCTGGGGGCAATCAGCCCCAGCATTTT.

V usage is TRBV5-1 and J usage is TRBJ2-4; 10 positions agree with TRBD1. V dropped 0 bases and J dropped 9; count of bases not matched to a gene: 6. Germline V lookup: CDR1 SGHRS, CDR2 YFSETQ. The CDR3 has 15 amino acids. The CDR3 spells CASSLGTTGGSIQYF. The CDR3 region has the DNA TGCGCCAGCAGCTTGGGTACGACAGGGGGCTCCATTCAGTACTTC.

A few counts support this clone. CDR3 nucleotides: TGTGCCAGCAGTTTGCCTCAGGGTAGCAATCAGCCCCAGCATTTT. This encodes CASSLPQGSNQPQHF. V and J are TRBV28 and TRBJ1-5, with a possible D match to TRBD1 (5 bases). Trimming left V 3 bases short and J 0 bases short, with 9 bases between. Germline-derived CDR1 and CDR2 are MDHEN and SYDVKM. The CDR3 loop spans 15 amino acids.

This clone was seen only once. The V gene is TRBV6-2 or TRBV6-3, the J gene TRBJ1-1; 9 bases match TRBD1. Trimming removed 2 bases from V and 3 bases from J; junction bases left unmatched: 1. This CDR3 spans 14 amino acids. Germline CDR1 reads MNHEY; CDR2 reads SVGEGT. The CDR3, as DNA: TGTGCCAGCAGTTACCGGACAGGGGACACTGAAGCTTTCTTT. As protein: CASSYRTGDTEAFF.

The chain has TRBV5-1 and TRBJ2-7, with 8 bases lining up with TRBD2. V was clipped by 4 bases and J by 7 bases; unmatched bases: 16. The CDR3 runs 16 residues. CDR1 and CDR2 from the germline V gene are SGHRS and YFSETQ. CDR3 DNA: TGCGCCAGCAGCCTACCGGGCGGGGGGCAGGGTGGTGAGCAGTACTTC. It encodes CASSLPGGGQGGEQYF.

The chain links TRBV30 to TRBJ1-5; 8 bases fit TRBD1. The CDR3 has 13 residues. In germline, CDR1 is GTSNPN, CDR2 SVGIG (reference sequence). V lost 5 bases and J lost 7; bases outside the gene matches: 7. CDR3: CAWGTGGKQPQHF. In DNA, the CDR3 is TGTGCCTGGGGTACAGGGGGGAAACAGCCCCAGCATTTT.

J is TRBJ2-3 and V is TRBV6-5; D gene unclear. V was trimmed by 6 bases and J by 6 bases, leaving 7 bases between them. Germline V gene data show CDR1 as MNHEY and CDR2 as SVGAGI. This CDR3 comprises 11 residues. CDR3 nucleotide sequence: TGTGCCAGCAGGAGCCGGGATACGCAGTATTTT. As protein: CASRSRDTQYF.

This clone was seen more than once but under ten times. The CDR3 DNA sequence: TGTGCCAGTAGGGAATCCGGGACAGGGGGCACTGAAGCTTTCTTT. Its translation: CASRESGTGGTEAFF. V gene TRBV19 combines with J gene TRBJ1-1; 11 bases map to TRBD1. There are 15 residues in the CDR3. The germline V gene has CDR1 LNHDA and CDR2 SQIVND (reference sequence). The junction had 7 bases not matched to a gene; V was cut back by 6 bases and J by 4 bases. Full variable domain (rest looked up from reference TRBV19 and TRBJ1-1): DGGITQSPKYLFRKEGQNVTLSCEQNLNHDAMYWYRQDPGQGLRLIYYSQIVNDFQKGDIAEGYSVSREKKESFPLTVTSAQKNPTAFYLCASRESGTGGTEAFFGQGTRLTVV.

This rearrangement joins TRBV6-6 to TRBJ2-2; TRBD1 agrees at 10 bases. The CDR3 has 16 residues. Germline CDR1 MNHNY, CDR2 SVGAGI (reference sequence). V lost 5 bases to trimming and J lost 3 bases; unmatched junction nucleotides: 6. CDR3 sequence reads: CASSKHGTGDTGELFF. The CDR3 DNA follows: TGTGCCAGCAGTAAACACGGGACAGGGGACACCGGGGAGCTGTTTTTT.

This chain links TRBV6-6 with TRBJ2-1; 13 bases align to TRBD2. This CDR3 has 15 amino acids. The V and J ends lost 5 bases and 4 bases, in that order; junction bases with no gene match: 2. In germline, CDR1 is MNHNY, CDR2 SVGAGI (reference sequence). CDR3 DNA sequence: TGTGCCAGCAGTGAGGGACTAGCGGGATACAATGAGCAGTTCTTC. This translates into CASSEGLAGYNEQFF.

A single count supports this clone. The V call is TRBV10-3, the J call TRBJ1-1, with a tentative D call TRBD1 (6 bases). Germline V gene sequence: CDR1 ENHRY, CDR2 SYGVKD. Trimming pared 6 bases from V and 1 base from J, leaving 12 bases between. There are 14 residues in the CDR3. CDR3 loop: CAIRGNRENTEAFF. The CDR3 nucleotides read TGTGCCATCAGGGGGAACAGGGAGAACACTGAAGCTTTCTTT.

This clone was observed a handful of times. The rearrangement joins TRBV19 to TRBJ1-1, with 7 bases matching TRBD1. The CDR3 length is 15 residues. The V and J ends lost 5 bases and 0 bases, in that order; junction bases with no gene match: 6. Germline CDR1 LNHDA, CDR2 SQIVND (reference sequence). The CDR3 nucleotides are TGTGCCAGTAGTCCAACAGGGGTCTTGAACACTGAAGCTTTCTTT. Its protein is CASSPTGVLNTEAFF.

In regard to this clone: Other DNA sequences of this sample code for an identical CDR3. The V and J genes are TRBV9 and TRBJ2-5, with TRBD2 identical over 7 bases. The germline gives CDR1 SGDLS, CDR2 YYNGEE. The trim removed 2 bases at V and 5 bases at J, leaving 0 bases unmatched. The CDR3 has 12 amino acids. The CDR3 DNA sequence: TGTGCCAGCAGCGTCGGGGGGGAGACCCAGTACTTC. Its translation is CASSVGGETQYF.

V is TRBV6-2 or TRBV6-3 and J is TRBJ2-5; maybe TRBD1 (5 bases). The CDR3 has 14 residues. Per the germline V gene, CDR1 is MNHEY and CDR2 is SVGEGT. V was trimmed by 4 bases and J by 1 base, leaving 10 bases between them. The CDR3, as DNA: TGTGCCAGCAGTTTCCTACAGGCCCAAGAGACCCAGTACTTC. It is translated as CASSFLQAQETQYF.

V is TRBV3-1 (or the pseudogene TRBV3-2) and J is TRBJ1-6; perhaps TRBD1 as D (5 bases). Germline CDR1 and CDR2: LGHDT and YNNKEL (reference sequence). Trimming took off 0 bases at V and 9 bases at J, with 9 bases between the two ends. The CDR3 consists of 14 residues. The CDR3 DNA reads TGTGCCAGCAGCCAAGACAGACAGCTTTCACCCCTCCACTTT. Translating gives CASSQDRQLSPLHF.

The chain links TRBV27 to TRBJ1-5; 9 bases agree with TRBD1. The CDR3 covers 13 residues. Germline V gene data show CDR1 as MNHEY and CDR2 as SMNVEV (reference sequence). V lost 6 bases, J lost 4 bases, and 1 base stayed unmatched. The CDR3 bases are TGTGCCAGCAGGGGACAGGGAAATCAGCCCCAGCATTTT. It yields the protein CASRGQGNQPQHF.